The clone carrying this TCR beta chain has a handful of counts. The entry originates in a study of T-cell memory formation after mild COVID-19. TCRdb passed the 5' RACE reads through MiXCR, listing each CDR3 protein once. The table shows hundreds of thousands of distinct CDR3 sequences, with about 20% occurring only once. Material: PBMCs or a T cell subset sorted from them (not recorded which). The clonotype was recovered from an adult woman who had mild COVID-19 (a few samples of this study predate the infection). Cell type and time point are not known.

CDR3 residues: CASSPGTRRETQYF. Here the CDR3 DNA reads TGTGCCAGCAGCCCCGGGACTAGGCGGGAGACCCAGTACTTC. The J gene is TRBJ2-5, the V gene TRBV5-4, with 8 bases fitting TRBD2. CDR1 is SGHNT, CDR2 YYREEE, per germline (reference sequence). Unmatched junction bases numbered 7, after V lost 4 bases and J lost 5 bases. The CDR3 totals 14 residues.